This T cell receptor (beta chain) was recorded in a study of blood T cell repertoires in COVID-19. About the research overall: Some COVID-19 samples were acute and others convalescent; all came from the United States, Italy and Spain. From T cells, B-cell-depleted T cells, or PBMCs came the material, which was cDNA or gDNA.

CDR3 length: 15 residues. CDR1 is SNHLY, CDR2 FYNNEI, per germline. V was cut by 2 bases and J by 2 bases, with 13 bases left in between. Per the study methods: Reference gene primer amplification in the assay estimated nucleated cell counts. Sequencing used immunoSEQ multiplex PCR; TCRdb keeps in-frame clones, though not all of them. V, J and clone size were drawn from that table, and D and trimming were deduced from the DNA. The profile shows 180,000 or so clones, approximately 81% of them singletons. Seattle cases were enrolled at active infection and followed longitudinally. The sequenced sample was peripheral blood. The V call is TRBV2, the J call TRBJ2-7; no reliable D call. This clonotype originated in a woman aged 65 to 85 with COVID-19, enrolled during active disease. In nucleotides, the CDR3 is TGTGCCAGCAGTGAACGTCCTGCGTACCCCTACGAGCAGTACTTC. This sequence encodes CASSERPAYPYEQYF.